The 19 T cell receptor beta chains below all came from one sample that was sequenced in a study of brain T cells in children with intractable seizures. Time point defined: blood from clinic visit 5 months post-surgery; TSC patient then seizure free. Profiling relied on immunoSEQ multiplex PCR, and the TCRdb table lists in-frame clones only, not all of them. The sample records about 320,000 clones, roughly 93% being singletons. Sequenced material: peripheral blood, taken less than 6 months after surgery. These TCRs come from a boy in the first two years of life with tuberous sclerosis and intractable seizures.

The rearrangement joins TRBV5-1 to TRBJ2-7; perhaps TRBD1 as D (6 bases). V lost 2 bases to trimming and J lost 5 bases, with 8 bases between them. The germline CDR1 and CDR2 sequences are SGHRS and YFSETQ. The CDR3 covers 12 residues. Written as DNA, the CDR3 is TGCGCCAGCAGCTTCGCAGGGGACGAGCAGTACTTC. As protein: CASSFAGDEQYF. The whole variable domain, filled in from reference TRBV5-1 and TRBJ2-7, reads KAGVTQTPRYLIKTRGQQVTLSCSPISGHRSVSWYQQTPGQGLQFLFEYFSETQRNKGNFPGRFSGRQFSNSRSEMNVSTLELGDSALYLCASSFAGDEQYFGPGTRLTVT.

The rearrangement uses TRBV3-1 (or the pseudogene TRBV3-2) and TRBJ1-2, with D possibly being TRBD1 (5 bases). The CDR3 extends over 13 amino acids. Germline CDR1 and CDR2: LGHDT and YNNKEL (reference sequence). V was trimmed by 0 bases and J by 8 bases, leaving 10 bases between them. CDR3 in amino acids: CASSQDRQRGYTF. In DNA, the CDR3 is TGTGCCAGCAGCCAAGATCGACAGAGAGGCTACACCTTC.

This clone occurred once. This rearrangement joins TRBV27 to TRBJ2-3; TRBD1 is a possible D gene (5 bases). Germline V gene lookup returns CDR1 MNHEY and CDR2 SMNVEV (reference sequence). Trimming pared 2 bases from V and 2 bases from J, leaving 8 bases between. CDR3 size: 14 residues. CDR3 region: CASSLGAVTDTQYF. The CDR3 coding sequence is TGTGCCAGCAGTTTAGGGGCAGTCACAGATACGCAGTATTTT.

The chain carries TRBV5-4 and TRBJ2-2; D ambiguous. The CDR3 covers 16 residues. Trimming stripped 0 bases from V and 4 bases from J, with 13 bases between. Germline V gene lookup returns CDR1 SGHNT and CDR2 YYREEE (reference sequence). The CDR3, as DNA: TGTGCCAGCAGCTTGGAAGTAAATCGGCCCACCGGGGAGCTGTTTTTT. Encoded protein: CASSLEVNRPTGELFF.

V and J are TRBV9 and TRBJ2-7; 7 nucleotides agree with TRBD1. The V segment lost 4 bases and the J segment 5 bases; nucleotides outside the gene matches: 6. CDR1 is SGDLS and CDR2 is YYNGEE in the germline V gene. This CDR3 comprises 13 residues. The CDR3 DNA sequence: TGTGCCAGCAGCATGACAGGGATCCACGAGCAGTACTTC. It yields the protein CASSMTGIHEQYF.

This clone appeared a single time. This chain joins TRBV11-2 and TRBJ2-1; D uncertain. With 5 bases removed from V and 9 bases from J, the gap between germline ends came to 11 bases. The CDR3 spans 12 residues. CDR1 and CDR2 (germline): SGHAT, FQNNGV. The CDR3 nucleotides are TGTGCCAGCAGCCCCGTCGGGCGTGAGCAGTTCTTC. Encoded protein: CASSPVGREQFF.

CDR3 in DNA: TGTGCCAGTAGTATTGGTTTGGGGGCGGTTGAAGCTTTCTTT. Amino acids: CASSIGLGAVEAFF. V is TRBV19 and J is TRBJ1-1; possibly TRBD1 for D (6 bases). The germline CDR1 and CDR2 sequences are LNHDA and SQIVND (reference sequence). Trimming removed 3 bases from V and 7 bases from J, with 15 bases in between. This CDR3 is 14 amino acids long.

This rearrangement joins TRBV9 to TRBJ2-7; 10 bases map to TRBD1. V trimming: 2 bases; J trimming: 4 bases; junction bases outside the gene matches: 3. The CDR3 length is 14 residues. The germline V gene encodes CDR1 SGDLS and CDR2 YYNGEE. The CDR3 bases are TGTGCCAGCAGCGTGGGGACAGGGGAATACGAGCAGTACTTC. This codes for CASSVGTGEYEQYF.

This clone appeared once. The chain carries TRBV12-3 or TRBV12-4 and TRBJ1-2; D is unresolved. The CDR3 consists of 11 residues. V was trimmed by 4 bases and J by 7 bases, leaving 7 bases between them. CDR3 DNA sequence: TGTGCCAGCAGTTCCTACGCTGGCTACACCTTC. As protein: CASSSYAGYTF.

The V and J genes are TRBV5-1 and TRBJ2-2; D is uncertain. The germline V gene has CDR1 SGHRS and CDR2 YFSETQ. There are 14 residues in the CDR3. The V gene lost 4 bases and the J gene lost 6 bases, with 13 bases spanning the gap. The CDR3: CASSLKLRAGELFF. CDR3 nucleotides: TGCGCCAGCAGCCTGAAGTTAAGGGCCGGGGAGCTGTTTTTT.

The V call is TRBV28, the J call TRBJ2-7, with TRBD2 identical over 10 bases. In germline, CDR1 is MDHEN, CDR2 SYDVKM. The CDR3 length is 19 residues. The V gene end was trimmed by 5 bases and the J gene end by 4 bases; junction bases not matched to a gene: 20. The CDR3 nucleotides are TGTGCCAGCAGTCCCTCGGGGGGGGAGAGCGGGAGGGCCAGGTACGAGCAGTACTTC. Protein sequence: CASSPSGGESGRARYEQYF.

The rearrangement uses TRBV7-9 and TRBJ1-1; D unresolved. In germline, CDR1 is SEHNR, CDR2 FQNEAQ (reference sequence). The germline V and J ends were trimmed by 1 base and 2 bases, with 14 bases remaining between them. This CDR3 contains 16 residues. The CDR3: CASSLVGASLNTEAFF. Written as DNA, the CDR3 is TGTGCCAGCAGCTTAGTTGGTGCCAGCCTAAACACTGAAGCTTTCTTT. Using reference TRBV7-9 and TRBJ1-1 for the parts outside the CDR3, the full variable domain is DTGVSQNPRHKITKRGQNVTFRCDPISEHNRLYWYRQTLGQGPEFLTYFQNEAQLEKSRLLSDRFSAERPKGSFSTLEIQRTEQGDSAMYLCASSLVGASLNTEAFFGQGTRLTVV.

The chain has TRBV11-3 and TRBJ1-2; weak D call: TRBD1 (6 bases). The CDR3 is made up of 14 amino acids. Germline V CDR1 and CDR2: SGHNT, YENEEA. V lost 0 bases and J 13 bases, leaving 18 bases between the germline ends. The CDR3 region is CASSLDTGTPGTTF. The CDR3 coding sequence is TGTGCCAGCAGCTTAGATACCGGGACACCGGGGACCACCTTC.

The chain is built from TRBV30 and TRBJ2-7; 10 nucleotides match TRBD1. CDR1 and CDR2 from the germline V gene are GTSNPN and SVGIG (reference sequence). The CDR3 has 16 amino acids. The CDR3 protein is CGAGQGYLRDSYEQYF. CDR3 nucleotides: TGTGGCGCGGGACAGGGGTATTTGCGTGACTCCTACGAGCAGTACTTC.

This chain connects TRBV4-1 to TRBJ2-5; perhaps D is TRBD1 or TRBD2 (5 bases each). This CDR3 is 15 amino acids long. With 4 bases removed from V and 3 bases from J, the gap between germline ends came to 15 bases. CDR1 is MGHRA, CDR2 YSYEKL, per germline. The CDR3 reads CASSRPGTTEETQYF. The CDR3 DNA reads TGCGCCAGCAGCCGGCCCGGGACCACTGAAGAGACCCAGTACTTC.

J is TRBJ2-7 and V is TRBV11-2; TRBD2 is a possible D gene (6 bases). The V end was cut by 3 bases, the J end by 3 bases, with 18 bases between. Looked up from germline, CDR1 is SGHAT and CDR2 is FQNNGV. This CDR3 has 16 residues. The CDR3 region is CASSLESGLPIYEQYF. In DNA form, the CDR3 reads TGTGCCAGCAGCTTGGAATCCGGACTACCGATCTACGAGCAGTACTTC.

The genes are TRBV9 and TRBJ1-1; D unclear. This CDR3 has 13 residues. CDR1 is SGDLS, CDR2 YYNGEE, per germline. The V end was cut by 4 bases, the J end by 4 bases, with 11 bases between. The CDR3 region is CASSSGGGTEAFF. The CDR3 DNA reads TGTGCCAGCAGCTCAGGCGGTGGCACTGAAGCTTTCTTT.

This chain joins TRBV18 and TRBJ1-1; D is ambiguous. The CDR3 sequence is 14 residues long. Germline lookup yields CDR1 KGHSH and CDR2 LQKENI. Trimming stripped 2 bases from V and 1 base from J, with 8 bases between. The CDR3 here is CASSPGSRNTEAFF. For the CDR3, the DNA is TGTGCCAGCTCACCAGGTTCCAGGAACACTGAAGCTTTCTTT.

This sequence joins TRBV2 and TRBJ2-7; D is perhaps TRBD1 (6 bases). This CDR3 comprises 17 residues. Deletions cut 8 bases from V and 1 base from J, with 24 bases between. Germline loops: CDR1 SNHLY, CDR2 FYNNEI. The DNA of the CDR3 is TGTGCCAGCGTAGAACTTACTGAATGGGACAAATCCTACGAGCAGTACTTC. Translating gives CASVELTEWDKSYEQYF.